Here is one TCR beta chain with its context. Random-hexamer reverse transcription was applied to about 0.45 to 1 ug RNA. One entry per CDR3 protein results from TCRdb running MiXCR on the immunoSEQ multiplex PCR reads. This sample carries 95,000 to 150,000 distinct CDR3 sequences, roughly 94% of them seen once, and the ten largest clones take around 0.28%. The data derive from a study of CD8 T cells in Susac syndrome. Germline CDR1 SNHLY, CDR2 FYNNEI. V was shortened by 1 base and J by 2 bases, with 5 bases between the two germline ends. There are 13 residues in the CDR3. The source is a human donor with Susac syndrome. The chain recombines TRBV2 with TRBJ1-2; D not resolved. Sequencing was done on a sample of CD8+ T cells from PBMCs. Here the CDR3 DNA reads TGTGCCAGCAGTGAAGGGCAGAACTATGGCTACACCTTC. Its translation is CASSEGQNYGYTF.